This T cell receptor beta chain was found in a study of cytomegalovirus exposure and HLA in healthy donors. The CDR3 has 14 amino acids. The V gene's germline CDR1 is LNHDA and CDR2 SQIVND (reference sequence). Losses at the gene ends were 6 bases for V and 4 bases for J; bases not matched to a gene: 5. 60 Vbeta and 13 Jbeta primers were used in PCR. Measured with immunoSEQ multiplex PCR; TCRdb has only the in-frame clones, and not every one. The top ten hold around 8.8% of the sample, which has 130,000 to 150,000 clones, 70% to 85% seen once. This sequence was found in a woman aged 55-75 years in good health and CMV-seropositive. Sequenced material: PBMCs. The rearrangement joins TRBV19 to TRBJ1-5, with 8 bases fitting TRBD1. The CDR3 protein is CASRSDRGNQPQHF. DNA for the CDR3: TGTGCCAGTAGGTCCGACAGGGGTAATCAGCCCCAGCATTTT.